This T cell receptor beta chain appears in the sequencing data of a study of blood T cell repertoires in COVID-19 (TCRdb year 2020). The study in broad terms: Samples from collaborators originated in the United States, Italy and Spain and spanned both the acute and convalescent phases of COVID-19. The prospective study material was composed of cDNA or gDNA derived from T cells, B-cell-depleted T cells, or PBMCs. Subjects who had been exposed to COVID-19, were actively infected with it, or had recovered from it provided the deeply sampled blood TCRbeta repertoires that made up the dataset. The repertoires were released in a freely available public database meant as a resource for research on the immune response to SARS-CoV-2. Samples were obtained from the ongoing ImmuneRACE study (first 160 participants) and from 1,200 or so subjects provided by 6 global collaborators. Nearly every sample came with metadata listing a de-identified subject ID, COVID-19 status, age in years and sex. Where HLA class I and class II types were available, the types were taken from metadata supplied by the sample provider, not from assay-based typing. Overall study results and their limits: Clinical and demographic metadata were provided uncurated, with the amount varying by source and participant.

Concerning this clone: What antigen it recognizes has not been identified. Nothing much larger sits one base from this clone, and base qualities are not available.

TCRbeta CDR3 regions were amplified from genomic DNA by means of the immunoSEQ Assay, a bias-controlled multiplex PCR. Per the source publication's procedure: The number of nucleated cells in each sample was estimated by amplification of reference gene primers within the assay. Sequence reads were collapsed and filtered to measure the absolute abundance of every unique TCRbeta CDR3 rearrangement. Productive Simpson clonality was computed per sample as the square root of Simpson's diversity index over productive rearrangements. The table comes from immuneACCESS by way of TCRdb, which keeps in-frame sequences with V and J called. Part of the clones is missing from these tables; in studies checked, under half for an unresolved V gene and the rest for unknown reasons. V, J and clone size derive from that table, while D and trimming were established from the DNA sequence. The sample table lists hundreds of thousands of clones, 70% to 90% of them with a count of one. The ten largest clones represent about 9.3% of the sample.

V is reduced by 7 bases and J by 3 bases, leaving a spacing of 12 bases between them. The CDR3 starts with the cysteine, ends with the phenylalanine, and has 13 residues. The kept DNA is CDR3 alone, 39 bases in frame from the first base. The CDR1 and CDR2 encoded by the germline V gene (reference sequence) are LNHNV and YYDKDF. Enrolling through a virtual design, the prospective study's participants ranged in age from about 18 to 100 years and lived across approximately 25 United States geographic areas. Cohort assignment in the prospective study relied on participant-reported clinical history from a screening survey and a study questionnaire. In the prospective study, mobile phlebotomists collected whole blood, serum and a nasopharyngeal or oropharyngeal swab from each participant. Participants in the prospective study had the option to provide additional blood draws and questionnaires over a roughly two-month period. Prospective study blood samples were shipped either frozen or at room temperature before DNA extraction.

The chain links TRBV15 with TRBJ1-2, and the D gene may be TRBD1, 5 bases matching. This sequence originates from a woman between 50 and 59 years old with acute COVID-19. Sequencing input: PBMCs or T cells enriched from blood (not recorded which). The CDR3 has the sequence CATKEGAHYGYTF. The nucleotide sequence reads as follows: TGTGCCACCAAGGAAGGGGCCCACTATGGCTACACCTTC.